This entry lists 28 T cell receptor beta chains sequenced from one sample in a study of shared clonotypes between healthy human individuals. Terminally differentiated effector memory CD45RA+ cells were excluded from the naive CD8 cells, which were CD45RO-negative and positively selected for CCR7. Produced via immunoSEQ multiplex PCR; TCRdb's table is partial and in-frame only. The sample lists a few million clones, approximately 92% seen once, with over 1.5% in the top ten. Sequences were obtained from naive CD8+ T cells from PBMCs. The source is a man aged 18-30 years in good health. Some clones in this sample may be carry-over from other donors' samples.

The rearrangement uses TRBV7-9 and TRBJ2-1; no clear D gene. This CDR3 is 14 amino acids long. V gave up 8 bases and J gave up 8 bases, with 19 bases separating them. Germline V lookup: CDR1 SEHNR, CDR2 FQNEAQ (reference sequence). The CDR3: CASLDFPTWHEQFF. The CDR3 DNA sequence: TGTGCCAGCCTAGACTTCCCGACCTGGCATGAGCAGTTCTTC.

The table lists this clone with a count of one. This sample also contains other DNA sequences that code for the same CDR3. The chain couples TRBV9 to TRBJ2-7, with D tentatively TRBD1 (5 bases). V gave up 0 bases and J gave up 3 bases, with 13 bases separating them. This CDR3 region has 15 residues. CDR1 SGDLS and CDR2 YYNGEE come from the germline V gene. The CDR3 protein is CASSVGAGRGYEQYF. The DNA for the CDR3 is TGTGCCAGCAGCGTAGGGGCAGGGCGCGGCTACGAGCAGTACTTC. Full variable domain (remainder filled in from reference TRBV9 and TRBJ2-7): DSGVTQTPKHLITATGQRVTLRCSPRSGDLSVYWYQQSLDQGLQFLIQYYNGEERAKGNILERFSAQQFPDLHSELNLSSLELGDSALYFCASSVGAGRGYEQYFGPGTRLTVT.

The genes are TRBV12-5 and TRBJ2-2; D remains unclear. The CDR3 has 13 residues. V lost 4 bases to trimming and J lost 8 bases, with 11 bases between them. Germline CDR1 reads LGHNT; CDR2 reads FRNRAP. In DNA, the CDR3 is TGTGCTAGTGGTTGGGGTTCATCTGGGGAGCTGTTTTTT. Its translation: CASGWGSSGELFF.

The chain joins TRBV14 to TRBJ1-1; unclear D gene. V lost 1 base and J 2 bases, leaving 8 bases between the germline ends. This CDR3 is 14 amino acids long. Germline V lookup: CDR1 SGHDN, CDR2 FVKESK. For the CDR3, the DNA is TGTGCCAGCAGCCAAGTTCGGGATAACACTGAAGCTTTCTTT. Protein product: CASSQVRDNTEAFF. The complete variable domain, with remaining parts taken from reference TRBV14 and TRBJ1-1, reads EAGVTQFPSHSVIEKGQTVTLRCDPISGHDNLYWYRRVMGKEIKFLLHFVKESKQDESGMPNNRFLAERTGGTYSTLKVQPAELEDSGVYFCASSQVRDNTEAFFGQGTRLTVV.

The CDR3 is CASREGYRTASTDTQYF. CDR3 in DNA: TGTGCCAGCAGGGAGGGGTACCGGACTGCTAGCACAGATACGCAGTATTTT. The rearrangement links TRBV11-2 to TRBJ2-3; possible D gene TRBD2, 6 bases. The V end lost 6 bases, the J end lost 0 bases, and 19 bases lay between the germline ends. The CDR3 consists of 17 residues. Germline loops: CDR1 SGHAT, CDR2 FQNNGV.

V and J are TRBV27 and TRBJ2-7; no definite D call. Trimming removed 5 bases from V and 3 bases from J, with 14 bases in between. Germline V lookup: CDR1 MNHEY, CDR2 SMNVEV (reference sequence). The CDR3 extends over 14 amino acids. For the CDR3, the DNA is TGTGCCAGCAGTCCCATGCCATCGAGCTACGAGCAGTACTTC. Protein sequence: CASSPMPSSYEQYF.

The rearrangement joins TRBV28 to TRBJ1-1; D uncertain. Germline V CDR1 and CDR2: MDHEN, SYDVKM. The CDR3 sequence is 14 residues long. Deletions cut 6 bases from V and 4 bases from J, with 15 bases between. CDR3 residues: CASSISLWGTEAFF. The CDR3 nucleotides read TGTGCCAGCAGCATCTCCCTTTGGGGCACTGAAGCTTTCTTT.

The chain links TRBV27 to TRBJ2-2; no definite D call. The germline V gene has CDR1 MNHEY and CDR2 SMNVEV (reference sequence). The length of the CDR3 is 13 residues. Trimming shortened V by 9 bases and J by 7 bases, and 15 bases separated the two germline ends. The CDR3 nucleotides read TGTGCCAGTGCAGATCCTATGGGCGGGGAGCTGTTTTTT. Amino acid sequence: CASADPMGGELFF.

The J gene is TRBJ2-7, the V gene TRBV4-1, with a tentative D call TRBD2 (6 bases). CDR1 is MGHRA and CDR2 is YSYEKL in the germline V gene. This CDR3 region has 14 residues. Trimming pared 4 bases from V and 6 bases from J, leaving 16 bases between. CDR3 protein: CASSPPGLPFEQYF. DNA for the CDR3: TGCGCCAGCAGCCCGCCGGGACTCCCTTTCGAGCAGTACTTC.

This clone has just one count. The rearrangement links TRBV28 to TRBJ2-7; tentatively, D is TRBD1 (5 bases). CDR1 is MDHEN, CDR2 SYDVKM, per germline. The germline V and J ends were trimmed by 8 bases and 0 bases, with 23 bases remaining between them. CDR3 length: 17 amino acids. CDR3 DNA: TGTGCCAGCTGGGGCCCTGACAACCTGAGGAGCTCCTACGAGCAGTACTTC. Translating gives CASWGPDNLRSSYEQYF.

The chain links TRBV15 to TRBJ2-5; 9 bases map to TRBD2. Germline loops: CDR1 LNHNV, CDR2 YYDKDF (reference sequence). The CDR3 contains 16 residues. With V trimmed by 3 bases and J by 3 bases, 8 bases remained unmatched. The CDR3 spells CATSSDQAGGEETQYF. CDR3 bases: TGTGCCACCAGCAGTGATCAAGCGGGAGGAGAAGAGACCCAGTACTTC.

This chain uses TRBV9 with TRBJ1-2, with TRBD1 matching over 7 bases. Trimming at V came to 3 bases and at J to 4 bases, leaving 6 bases not matched to a gene. The CDR3 is made up of 14 amino acids. The V gene's germline CDR1 is SGDLS and CDR2 YYNGEE. CDR3 bases: TGTGCCAGCAGCGCCCGGGACAGAACCTATGGCTACACCTTC. This sequence encodes CASSARDRTYGYTF. Complete variable domain (other parts from reference TRBV9 and TRBJ1-2): DSGVTQTPKHLITATGQRVTLRCSPRSGDLSVYWYQQSLDQGLQFLIQYYNGEERAKGNILERFSAQQFPDLHSELNLSSLELGDSALYFCASSARDRTYGYTFGSGTRLTVV.

V is TRBV9 and J is TRBJ2-1, with TRBD1 matching 7 bases. The length of the CDR3 is 19 residues. Trimming cost V 4 bases and J 0 bases; bases outside gene matches: 16. Germline V gene lookup returns CDR1 SGDLS and CDR2 YYNGEE. CDR3 coding DNA: TGTGCCAGCAGCACTAACCACCCAGGGGGTGCTAGCTCCTACAATGAGCAGTTCTTC. Protein product: CASSTNHPGGASSYNEQFF.

A single count supports this clone. The V and J genes are TRBV7-9 and TRBJ1-2, with D tentatively TRBD1 (5 bases). The V and J ends lost 2 bases and 0 bases respectively, with 13 bases between them. The CDR3 covers 16 residues. Germline V gene data show CDR1 as SEHNR and CDR2 as FQNEAQ (reference sequence). The CDR3 here is CASSLSWGETNYGYTF. In DNA form, the CDR3 reads TGTGCCAGCAGCTTATCCTGGGGCGAGACTAACTATGGCTACACCTTC.

The chain links TRBV28 to TRBJ2-7, with TRBD2 identical over 11 bases. Germline loops: CDR1 MDHEN, CDR2 SYDVKM. The CDR3 contains 15 residues. V lost 5 bases, J lost 3 bases, and 6 bases stayed unmatched. CDR3 loop: CASSPRLAGSYEQYF. The CDR3 DNA reads TGTGCCAGCAGTCCGAGACTAGCGGGAAGCTACGAGCAGTACTTC. Complete variable domain (other parts from reference TRBV28 and TRBJ2-7): DVKVTQSSRYLVKRTGEKVFLECVQDMDHENMFWYRQDPGLGLRLIYFSYDVKMKEKGDIPEGYSVSREKKERFSLILESASTNQTSMYLCASSPRLAGSYEQYFGPGTRLTVT.

The chain is built from TRBV2 and TRBJ1-3; D gene unclear. Germline-derived CDR1 and CDR2 are SNHLY and FYNNEI. The V end was cut by 8 bases, the J end by 0 bases, with 8 bases between. The length of the CDR3 is 13 residues. In DNA form, the CDR3 reads TGTGCCAGCGCTTCCCGCTCTGGAAACACCATATATTTT. Protein product: CASASRSGNTIYF.

The V call is TRBV18, the J call TRBJ2-2, with TRBD2 matching 13 bases. The trim removed 5 bases at V and 4 bases at J, leaving 4 bases unmatched. The CDR3 is made up of 16 amino acids. CDR1 and CDR2 from the germline V gene are KGHSH and LQKENI. DNA for the CDR3: TGTGCCAGCTCAGCGACTAGCGGGAGGAGCACCGGGGAGCTGTTTTTT. As protein: CASSATSGRSTGELFF. Full variable domain (remainder filled in from reference TRBV18 and TRBJ2-2): NAGVMQNPRHLVRRRGQEARLRCSPMKGHSHVYWYRQLPEEGLKFMVYLQKENIIDESGMPKERFSAEFPKEGPSILRIQQVVRGDSAAYFCASSATSGRSTGELFFGEGSRLTVL.

CDR3 sequence reads: CASSPEWGLNYGYTF. CDR3 in DNA: TGCGCCAGCAGCCCGGAGTGGGGCCTTAACTATGGCTACACCTTC. V gene TRBV5-1 combines with J gene TRBJ1-2, with a tentative D call TRBD1 (5 bases). Looked up from germline, CDR1 is SGHRS and CDR2 is YFSETQ. V was shortened by 4 bases and J by 1 base, with 14 bases between the two germline ends. The CDR3 is 15 residues long.

V and J are TRBV7-3 and TRBJ2-3; D possibly corresponds to TRBD1 (5 bases). CDR1 is SGHTA and CDR2 is FQGTGA in the germline V gene. The V and J ends lost 2 bases and 0 bases respectively, with 9 bases between them. The CDR3 is made up of 15 amino acids. This CDR3 is CASSLVRASTDTQYF. CDR3 sequence (DNA): TGTGCCAGCAGCTTAGTCAGGGCAAGCACAGATACGCAGTATTTT.

This clone has just one count. The genes are TRBV6-6 and TRBJ2-3; TRBD1 might be the D (5 bases). Germline V CDR1 and CDR2: MNHNY, SVGAGI (reference sequence). V lost 3 bases and J 4 bases, leaving 14 bases between the germline ends. The CDR3 spans 15 residues. The CDR3 loop is CASSYQTDIADTQYF. CDR3 in DNA: TGTGCCAGCAGTTATCAGACAGACATAGCAGATACGCAGTATTTT.

The genes are TRBV4-1 and TRBJ1-2; tentative D call: TRBD1 (5 bases). Germline CDR1 reads MGHRA; CDR2 reads YSYEKL. V shed 0 bases and J shed 2 bases, with 13 bases lying between them. The CDR3 spans 16 residues. The CDR3 spells CASSQDVEGRNYGYTF. The CDR3 nucleotides are TGCGCCAGCAGCCAAGATGTGGAGGGGCGAAACTATGGCTACACCTTC.

V gene TRBV28 combines with J gene TRBJ2-3, with D unresolved. The CDR3 is made up of 16 amino acids. Trimming shortened V by 4 bases and J by 0 bases, and 14 bases separated the two germline ends. Germline CDR1 reads MDHEN; CDR2 reads SYDVKM. CDR3 in amino acids: CASSSLGITSTDTQYF. The CDR3, as DNA: TGTGCCAGCAGTTCCCTGGGGATCACTAGCACAGATACGCAGTATTTT.

This sequence joins TRBV29-1 and TRBJ2-1; TRBD2 matches at 8 bases. Germline V gene sequence: CDR1 SQVTM, CDR2 ANQGSEA. The CDR3 covers 15 residues. V shed 1 base and J 7 bases; nucleotides not matched to a gene: 9. In DNA form, the CDR3 reads TGCAGCGTTGAAGTGGGTAGCGGGATTTTTAATGAGCAGTTCTTC. Amino acid sequence: CSVEVGSGIFNEQFF.

This chain uses TRBV19 with TRBJ2-7, with a weak D call TRBD2 (6 bases). The CDR3 loop spans 14 amino acids. The germline CDR1 and CDR2 sequences are LNHDA and SQIVND (reference sequence). Trimming shortened V by 1 base and J by 2 bases, and 9 bases separated the two germline ends. CDR3 bases: TGTGCCAGTAGTATAGTCGAGCGGGCCTACGAGCAGTACTTC. It translates to CASSIVERAYEQYF.

This sequence joins TRBV7-9 and TRBJ1-5, with a possible D match to TRBD1 (6 bases). V gave up 2 bases and J gave up 5 bases, with 13 bases separating them. CDR1 and CDR2 from the germline V gene are SEHNR and FQNEAQ (reference sequence). The CDR3 contains 15 residues. The CDR3 loop is CASSLSGQTDQPQHF. CDR3 DNA sequence: TGTGCCAGCAGCTTAAGCGGACAGACCGATCAGCCCCAGCATTTT.

With respect to this clone: This CDR3 is also generated by other DNA sequences in the sample. The chain recombines TRBV28 with TRBJ1-2; a weak D match, TRBD1 (5 bases). Germline V gene data show CDR1 as MDHEN and CDR2 as SYDVKM. The CDR3 extends over 13 amino acids. Trimming shortened V by 2 bases and J by 3 bases, and 7 bases separated the two germline ends. The CDR3 DNA reads TGTGCCAGCAGTTTACTGGGGCACTATGGCTACACCTTC. Translation gives CASSLLGHYGYTF.

This clone was detected once. The chain is built from TRBV6-5 and TRBJ2-1; tentatively, D is TRBD2 (5 bases). This CDR3 has 14 amino acids. Germline V gives CDR1 MNHEY, CDR2 SVGAGI. Trimming stripped 0 bases from V and 9 bases from J, with 12 bases between. The chain's CDR3 is CASSYSRGSAEQFF. The CDR3 DNA follows: TGTGCCAGCAGTTACTCGCGAGGGTCTGCTGAGCAGTTCTTC.

This rearrangement joins TRBV5-6 to TRBJ1-5, with D perhaps matching TRBD1 (6 bases). Germline V gene lookup returns CDR1 SGHDT and CDR2 YYEEEE. The CDR3 covers 13 residues. The V end lost 4 bases, the J end lost 5 bases, and 10 bases lay between the germline ends. CDR3 sequence: CASSGGPHQPQHF. CDR3 DNA sequence: TGTGCCAGCAGCGGGGGGCCGCATCAGCCCCAGCATTTT.